One T cell receptor (beta chain) is described in this entry. The antigen it binds to is not known. Base qualities are not recorded, but no much larger clone differs from it by a single base. This record belongs to a study of technical replicates of blood from a few donors (dated by TCRdb to the late 2010s). The library was prepared using the immunoSEQ multiplex PCR assay. The source is immuneACCESS, and TCRdb retained only in-frame sequences with V and J called. Part of the clones is not carried over; for the studies checked, unresolved V genes explain less than half of this, and the remainder is unexplained. This sample is represented by tens of thousands of clones; about 93% of them were singletons. The top ten clonotypes cover about 0.4% of the sample. CDR1 is given as LNHDA and CDR2 as SQIVND, both from the germline V gene (reference sequence). Relative to germline, V is missing 5 bases and J is missing 1 base, with 3 bases of the junction outside any gene match. The CDR3 runs 15 residues from the cysteine to the phenylalanine. CDR3 DNA is the only sequence kept; it has 45 bases, read in frame from the first base.

This receptor chain uses TRBV19 and TRBJ2-2; 8 nucleotides in the junction match TRBD1. This clonotype was sampled from a human donor in good health. Input material: T cells isolated from PBMCs. CDR3 reads: CASSPGTGNTGELFF. The nucleotide sequence reads TGTGCCAGTAGTCCCGGGACAGGGAACACCGGGGAGCTGTTTTTT.